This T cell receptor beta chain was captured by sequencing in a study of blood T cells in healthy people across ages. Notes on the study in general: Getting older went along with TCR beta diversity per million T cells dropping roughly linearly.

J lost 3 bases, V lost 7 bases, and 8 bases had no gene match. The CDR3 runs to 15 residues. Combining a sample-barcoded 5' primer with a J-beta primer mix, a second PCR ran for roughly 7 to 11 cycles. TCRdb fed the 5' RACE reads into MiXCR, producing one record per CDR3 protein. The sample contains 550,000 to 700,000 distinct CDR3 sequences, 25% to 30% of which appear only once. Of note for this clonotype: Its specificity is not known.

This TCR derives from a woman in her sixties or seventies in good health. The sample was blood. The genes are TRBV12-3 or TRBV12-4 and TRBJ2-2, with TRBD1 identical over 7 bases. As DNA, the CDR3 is TGTGCCAGCATCCCCTGGACAGGAGACACCGGGGAGCTGTTTTTT. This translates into CASIPWTGDTGELFF.